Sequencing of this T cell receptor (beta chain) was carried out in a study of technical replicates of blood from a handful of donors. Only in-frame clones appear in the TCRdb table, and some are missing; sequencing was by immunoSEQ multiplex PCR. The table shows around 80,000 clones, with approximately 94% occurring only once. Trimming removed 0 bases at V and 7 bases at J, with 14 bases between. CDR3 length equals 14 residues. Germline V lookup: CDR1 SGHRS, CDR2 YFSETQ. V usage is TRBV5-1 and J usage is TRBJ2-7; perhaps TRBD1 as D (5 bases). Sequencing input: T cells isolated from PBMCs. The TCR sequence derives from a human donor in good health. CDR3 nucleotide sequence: TGCGCCAGCAGCTTGGGAGCAGGGCCTTGGGAGCAGTACTTC. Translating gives CASSLGAGPWEQYF.